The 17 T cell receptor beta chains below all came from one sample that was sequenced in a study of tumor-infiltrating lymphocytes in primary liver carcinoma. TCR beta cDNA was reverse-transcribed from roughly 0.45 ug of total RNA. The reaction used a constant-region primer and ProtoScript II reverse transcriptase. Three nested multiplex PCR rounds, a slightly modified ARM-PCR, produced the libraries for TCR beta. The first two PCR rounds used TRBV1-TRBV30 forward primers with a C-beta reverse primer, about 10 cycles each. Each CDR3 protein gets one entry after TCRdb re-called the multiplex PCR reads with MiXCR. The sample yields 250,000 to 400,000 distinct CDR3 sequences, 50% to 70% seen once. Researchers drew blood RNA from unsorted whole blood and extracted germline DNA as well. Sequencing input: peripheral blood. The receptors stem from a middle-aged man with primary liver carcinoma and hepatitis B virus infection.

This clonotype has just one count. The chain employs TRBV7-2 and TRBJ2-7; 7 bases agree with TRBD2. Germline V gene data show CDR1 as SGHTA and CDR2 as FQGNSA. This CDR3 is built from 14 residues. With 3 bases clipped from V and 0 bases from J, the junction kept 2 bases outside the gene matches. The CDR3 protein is CASSFSSGSYEQYF. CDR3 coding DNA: TGTGCCAGCAGCTTTTCTAGCGGCTCCTACGAGCAGTACTTC.

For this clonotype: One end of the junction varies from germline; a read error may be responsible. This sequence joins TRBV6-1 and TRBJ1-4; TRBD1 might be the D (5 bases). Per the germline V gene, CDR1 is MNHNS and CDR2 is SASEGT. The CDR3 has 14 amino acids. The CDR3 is CASASGRHGEKPFF. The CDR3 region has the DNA TGTGCCAGCGCATCAGGGAGGCACGGGGAAAAACCGTTTTTT.

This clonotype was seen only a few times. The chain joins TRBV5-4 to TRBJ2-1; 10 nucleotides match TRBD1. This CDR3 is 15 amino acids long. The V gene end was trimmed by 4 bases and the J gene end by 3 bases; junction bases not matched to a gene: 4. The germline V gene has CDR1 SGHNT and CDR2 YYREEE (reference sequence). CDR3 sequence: CASSIGQGDYNEQFF. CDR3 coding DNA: TGTGCCAGCAGCATAGGACAGGGGGACTACAATGAGCAGTTCTTC.

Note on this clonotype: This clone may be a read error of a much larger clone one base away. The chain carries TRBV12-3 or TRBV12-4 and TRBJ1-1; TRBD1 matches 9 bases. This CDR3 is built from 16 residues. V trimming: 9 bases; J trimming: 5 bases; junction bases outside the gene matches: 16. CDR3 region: CASRTGALGPKTEAFF. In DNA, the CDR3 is TGTGCCAGTAGGACAGGGGCCCTCGGGCCCAAAACTGAAGCTTTCTTT.

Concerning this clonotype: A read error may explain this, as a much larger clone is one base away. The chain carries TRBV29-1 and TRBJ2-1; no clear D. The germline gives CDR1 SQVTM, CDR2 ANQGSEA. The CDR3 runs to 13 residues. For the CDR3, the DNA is TGCAGCGTTGACCAGACCCTGTACAATGAGCGGTTCTTC. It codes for CSVDQTLYNERFF.

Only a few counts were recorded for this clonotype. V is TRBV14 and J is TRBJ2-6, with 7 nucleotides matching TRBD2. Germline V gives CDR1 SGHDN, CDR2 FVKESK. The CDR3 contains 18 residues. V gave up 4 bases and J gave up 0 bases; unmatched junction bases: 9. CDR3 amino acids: CASSRFSGTTSGANVLTF. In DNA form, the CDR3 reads TGTGCCAGCAGCCGATTCAGCGGGACTACCTCTGGGGCCAACGTCCTGACTTTC.

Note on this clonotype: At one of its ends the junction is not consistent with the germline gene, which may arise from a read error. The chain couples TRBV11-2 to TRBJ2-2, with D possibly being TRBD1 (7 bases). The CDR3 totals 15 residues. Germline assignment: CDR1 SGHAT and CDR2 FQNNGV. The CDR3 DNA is TGTGCCAGCAGCCCCCGGGACTTAAACACAGGGGAGCTGTCTTTT. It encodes CASSPRDLNTGELSF.

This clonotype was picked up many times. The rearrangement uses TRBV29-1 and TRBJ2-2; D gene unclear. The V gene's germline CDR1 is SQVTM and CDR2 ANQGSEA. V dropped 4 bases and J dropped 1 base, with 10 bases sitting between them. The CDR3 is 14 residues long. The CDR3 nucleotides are TGCAGCGTTGTTTCTTCTGGGAACACCGGGGAGCTGTTTTTT. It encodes CSVVSSGNTGELFF.

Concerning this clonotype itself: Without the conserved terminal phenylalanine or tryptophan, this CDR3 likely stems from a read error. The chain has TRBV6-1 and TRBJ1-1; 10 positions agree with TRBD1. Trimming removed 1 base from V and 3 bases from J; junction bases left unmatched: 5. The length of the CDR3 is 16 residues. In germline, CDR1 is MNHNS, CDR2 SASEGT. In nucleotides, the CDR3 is TGTGCCAGCAGTGAAGGACAGGGGGCGAGGGACACTGAAGCTTTCCTT. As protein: CASSEGQGARDTEAFL.

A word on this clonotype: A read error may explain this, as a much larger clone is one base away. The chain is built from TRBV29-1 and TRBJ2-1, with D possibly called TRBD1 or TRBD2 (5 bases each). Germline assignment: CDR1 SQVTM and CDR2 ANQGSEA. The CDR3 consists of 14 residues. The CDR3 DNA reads TGCAGCGTTGTAAGGGACCTGGCCTACAATGAGCATTTCTTC. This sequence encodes CSVVRDLAYNEHFF.

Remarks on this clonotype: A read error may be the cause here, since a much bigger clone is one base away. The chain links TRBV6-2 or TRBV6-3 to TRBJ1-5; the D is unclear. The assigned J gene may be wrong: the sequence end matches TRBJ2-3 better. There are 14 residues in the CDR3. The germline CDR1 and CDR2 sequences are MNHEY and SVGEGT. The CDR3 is CASSYSRVDQPQYF. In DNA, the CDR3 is TGTGCCAGCAGTTACTCTAGGGTAGATCAGCCCCAGTATTTT.

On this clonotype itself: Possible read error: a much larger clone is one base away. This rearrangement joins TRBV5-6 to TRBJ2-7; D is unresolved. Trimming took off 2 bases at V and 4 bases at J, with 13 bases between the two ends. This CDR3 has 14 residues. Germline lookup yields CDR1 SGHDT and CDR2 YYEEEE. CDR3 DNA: TGTGCCAGCAGCTTCGGACCCGAGAGGTACGAGCAGTACTTC. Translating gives CASSFGPERYEQYF.

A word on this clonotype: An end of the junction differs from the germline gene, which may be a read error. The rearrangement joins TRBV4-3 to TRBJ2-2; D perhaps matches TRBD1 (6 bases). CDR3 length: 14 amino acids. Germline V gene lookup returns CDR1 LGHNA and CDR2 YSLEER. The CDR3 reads CSSSQERDTGELLF. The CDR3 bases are TGCTCCAGCAGCCAGGAAAGGGACACCGGGGAGCTGTTATTT.

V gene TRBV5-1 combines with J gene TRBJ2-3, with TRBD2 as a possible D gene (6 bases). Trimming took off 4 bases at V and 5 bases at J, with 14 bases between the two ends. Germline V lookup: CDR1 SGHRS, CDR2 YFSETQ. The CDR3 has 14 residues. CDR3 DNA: TGCGCCAGCAGCGGGGGGTACGGTTTAGATACGCAGTATTTT. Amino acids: CASSGGYGLDTQYF.

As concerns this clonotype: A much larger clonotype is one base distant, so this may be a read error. The CDR3 nucleotides read TGTGCCGGCAGTTACAGCAGCTCCTACAATGAGCAGTTCTTC. Translating gives CAGSYSSSYNEQFF. This chain uses TRBV6-2 or TRBV6-3 with TRBJ2-1; D gene ambiguous. CDR3 length equals 14 residues. CDR1 MNHEY and CDR2 SVGEGT come from the germline V gene.

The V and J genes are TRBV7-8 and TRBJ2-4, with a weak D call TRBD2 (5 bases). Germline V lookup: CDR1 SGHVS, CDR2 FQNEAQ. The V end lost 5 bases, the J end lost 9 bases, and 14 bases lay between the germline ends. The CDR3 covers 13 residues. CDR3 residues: CASSLGVVGIQYF. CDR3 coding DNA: TGTGCCAGCAGCCTGGGAGTCGTCGGCATTCAGTACTTC.

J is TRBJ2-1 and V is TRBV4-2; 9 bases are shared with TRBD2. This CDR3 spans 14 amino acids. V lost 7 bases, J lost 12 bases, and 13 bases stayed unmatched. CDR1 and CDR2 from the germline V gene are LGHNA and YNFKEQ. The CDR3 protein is CASNPYSGGTGQFF. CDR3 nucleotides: TGTGCCAGCAACCCCTATAGCGGGGGTACTGGGCAGTTCTTC.